The 2 T cell receptor beta chains given below trace back to one sample, sequenced in a study of blood T cells in healthy people across ages. The second PCR ran roughly 6 to 11 cycles with a sample-barcoded 5' primer and J-beta primers. In TCRdb, the 5' RACE reads were re-called with MiXCR into one record per CDR3 protein. The repertoire holds 540,000 or so distinct CDR3 sequences, with around 24% as singletons. This same sample was also taken into another study, of T cells of mothers and their children.

The material sequenced was blood. These receptors originate from a boy between 10 and 17 years old in good health.

The J gene is TRBJ2-5, the V gene TRBV29-1, with 8 bases fitting TRBD1. Gene TRBJ2-7 matches the end of the DNA better, so the J call may be wrong. The CDR3 covers 14 residues. CDR1 is SQVTM and CDR2 is ANQGSEA in the germline V gene. CDR3 loop: CSVALWQGASEQYF. The DNA of the CDR3 is TGCAGCGTTGCCCTTTGGCAGGGGGCCAGCGAGCAGTACTTC.

Regarding this clonotype: Mismatch with germline at one junction end may stem from a read error. The J gene is TRBJ2-7, the V gene TRBV5-4, with 7 bases matching TRBD1. Per germline, CDR1 SGHNT and CDR2 YYREEE (reference sequence). CDR3 length: 14 residues. The chain's CDR3 is CASSHWDSSHEQYF. The CDR3 nucleotides are TGTGCCAGCAGCCACTGGGACAGCTCCCACGAGCAGTACTTC. Full variable domain (missing parts from reference TRBV5-4 and TRBJ2-7): ETGVTQSPTHLIKTRGQQVTLRCSSQSGHNTVSWYQQALGQGPQFIFQYYREEENGRGNFPPRFSGLQFPNYSSELNVNALELDDSALYLCASSHWDSSHEQYFGPGTRLTVT.